The sequence of this T cell receptor (beta chain) was determined in a study of shared clonotypes between healthy human individuals. General study findings and limits: The study found about 5% of naive CD4 clonotypes shared across four donors. Relative to memory subsets, naive subsets generally showed larger estimated richness. Although depth was large, rarefaction showed that sequencing of the sorted subsets was incomplete.

A remark on this clone: Its antigen remains unknown.

From germline, CDR1 is SGHTA and CDR2 FQGTGA. The CDR3 is 15 residues long. V lost 2 bases and J lost 6, with 14 bases in between. Measured with immunoSEQ multiplex PCR; TCRdb has only the in-frame clones, and not every one. Here the sample spans 2 million to 2.5 million clones, 92% being singletons. Input material: naive CD4+ T cells from PBMCs. As to subset: CD45RA+ positively selected. The chain uses TRBV7-3 and TRBJ2-1, with D perhaps TRBD2 (6 bases). This TCR was recovered from a man between 18 and 29 years old in good health. Some clones in this sample may be carry-over from other donors' samples. The CDR3 spells CASSLFPGVGNEQFF. The CDR3 coding sequence is TGTGCCAGCAGCTTATTTCCGGGAGTAGGCAATGAGCAGTTCTTC. Together with reference TRBV7-3 and TRBJ2-1, the CDR3 gives the full variable domain: GAGVSQTPSNKVTEKGKYVELRCDPISGHTALYWYRQSLGQGPEFLIYFQGTGAADDSGLPNDRFFAVRPEGSVSTLKIQRTERGDSAVYLCASSLFPGVGNEQFFGPGTRLTVL.